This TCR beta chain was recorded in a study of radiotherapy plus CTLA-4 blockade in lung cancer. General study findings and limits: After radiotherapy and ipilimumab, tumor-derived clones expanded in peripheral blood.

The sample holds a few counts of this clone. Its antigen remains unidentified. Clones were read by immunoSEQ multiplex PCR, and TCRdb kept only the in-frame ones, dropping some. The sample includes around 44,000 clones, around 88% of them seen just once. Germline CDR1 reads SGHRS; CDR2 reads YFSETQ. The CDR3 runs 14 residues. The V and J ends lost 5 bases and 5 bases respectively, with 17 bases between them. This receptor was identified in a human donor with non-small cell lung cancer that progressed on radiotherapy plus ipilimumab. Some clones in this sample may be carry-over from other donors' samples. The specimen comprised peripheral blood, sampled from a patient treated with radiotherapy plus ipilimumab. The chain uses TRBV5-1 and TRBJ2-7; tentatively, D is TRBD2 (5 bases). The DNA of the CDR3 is TGCGCCAGCAGGCGGTCCCGGGATGGCGACGAGCAGTACTTC. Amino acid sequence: CASRRSRDGDEQYF.